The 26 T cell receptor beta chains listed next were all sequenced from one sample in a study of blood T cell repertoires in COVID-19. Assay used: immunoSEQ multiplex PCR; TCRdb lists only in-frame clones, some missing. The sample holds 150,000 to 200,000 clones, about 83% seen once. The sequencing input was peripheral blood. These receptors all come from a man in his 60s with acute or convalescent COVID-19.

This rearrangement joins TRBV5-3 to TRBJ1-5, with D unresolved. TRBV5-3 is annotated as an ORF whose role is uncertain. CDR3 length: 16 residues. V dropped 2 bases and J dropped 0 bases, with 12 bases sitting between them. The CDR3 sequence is CARSFMAAHSNQPQHF. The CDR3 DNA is TGTGCCAGAAGCTTTATGGCAGCGCATAGCAATCAGCCCCAGCATTTT.

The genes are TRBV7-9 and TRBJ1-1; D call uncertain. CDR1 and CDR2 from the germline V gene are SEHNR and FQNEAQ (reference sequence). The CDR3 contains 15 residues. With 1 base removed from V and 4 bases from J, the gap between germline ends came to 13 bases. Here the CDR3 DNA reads TGTGCCAGCAGCTTAGTCGCGGGAGAGGGCACTGAAGCTTTCTTT. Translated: CASSLVAGEGTEAFF.

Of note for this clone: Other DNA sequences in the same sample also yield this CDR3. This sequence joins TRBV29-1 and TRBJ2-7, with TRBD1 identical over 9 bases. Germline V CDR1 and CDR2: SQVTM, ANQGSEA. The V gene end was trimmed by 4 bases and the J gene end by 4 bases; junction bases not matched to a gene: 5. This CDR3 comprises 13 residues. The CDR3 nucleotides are TGCAGCGTTGTCGGACAGGGGCGATACGAGCAGTACTTC. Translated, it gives CSVVGQGRYEQYF.

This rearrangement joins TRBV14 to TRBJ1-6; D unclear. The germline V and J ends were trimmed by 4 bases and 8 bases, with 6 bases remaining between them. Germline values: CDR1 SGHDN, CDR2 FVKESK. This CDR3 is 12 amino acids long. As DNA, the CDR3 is TGTGCCAGCAGCCCCCGCGATTCACCCCTCCACTTT. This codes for CASSPRDSPLHF.

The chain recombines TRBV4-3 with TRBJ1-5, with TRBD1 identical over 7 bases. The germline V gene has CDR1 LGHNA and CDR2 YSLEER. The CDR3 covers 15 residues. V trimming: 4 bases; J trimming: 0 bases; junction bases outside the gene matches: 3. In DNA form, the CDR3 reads TGCGCCAGCAGCCCGGGACAGAATAGCAATCAGCCCCAGCATTTT. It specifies CASSPGQNSNQPQHF.

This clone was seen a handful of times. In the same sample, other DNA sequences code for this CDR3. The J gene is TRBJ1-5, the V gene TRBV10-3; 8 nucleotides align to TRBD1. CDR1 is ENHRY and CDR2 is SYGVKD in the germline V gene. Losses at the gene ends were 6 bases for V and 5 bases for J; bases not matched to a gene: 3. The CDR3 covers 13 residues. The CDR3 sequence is CAISSDRDQPQHF. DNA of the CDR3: TGTGCCATCAGCTCGGACAGGGATCAGCCCCAGCATTTT.

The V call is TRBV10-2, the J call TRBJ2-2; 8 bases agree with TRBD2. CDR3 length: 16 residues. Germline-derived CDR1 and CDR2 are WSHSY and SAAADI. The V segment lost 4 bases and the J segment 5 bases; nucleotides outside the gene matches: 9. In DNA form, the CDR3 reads TGCGCCAGCAGTGGAACGGGGGGGCCGGAAACCGGGGAGCTGTTTTTT. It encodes CASSGTGGPETGELFF.

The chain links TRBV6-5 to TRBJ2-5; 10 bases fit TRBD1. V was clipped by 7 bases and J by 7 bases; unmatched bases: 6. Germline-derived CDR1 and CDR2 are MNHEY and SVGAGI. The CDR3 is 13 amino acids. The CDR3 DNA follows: TGTGCCAGCACGGGACAGGGGATGGCGACCCAGTACTTC. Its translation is CASTGQGMATQYF.

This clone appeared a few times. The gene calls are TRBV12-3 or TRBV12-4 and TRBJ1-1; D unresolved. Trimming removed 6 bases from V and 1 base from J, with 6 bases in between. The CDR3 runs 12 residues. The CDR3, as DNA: TGTGCCAGCAGCCAATGGAACACTGAAGCTTTCTTT. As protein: CASSQWNTEAFF.

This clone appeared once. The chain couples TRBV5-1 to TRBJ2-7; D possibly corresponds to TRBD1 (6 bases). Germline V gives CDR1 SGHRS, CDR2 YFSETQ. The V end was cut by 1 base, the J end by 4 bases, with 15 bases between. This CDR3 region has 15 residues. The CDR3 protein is CASSLITGSRYEQYF. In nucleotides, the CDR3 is TGCGCCAGCAGCTTGATAACAGGGAGTAGGTACGAGCAGTACTTC.

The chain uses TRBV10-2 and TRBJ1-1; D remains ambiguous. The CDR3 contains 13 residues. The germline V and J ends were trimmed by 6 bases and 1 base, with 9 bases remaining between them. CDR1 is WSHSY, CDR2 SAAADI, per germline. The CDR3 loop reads CASRPTANTEAFF. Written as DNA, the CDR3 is TGCGCCAGCAGACCCACAGCGAACACTGAAGCTTTCTTT.

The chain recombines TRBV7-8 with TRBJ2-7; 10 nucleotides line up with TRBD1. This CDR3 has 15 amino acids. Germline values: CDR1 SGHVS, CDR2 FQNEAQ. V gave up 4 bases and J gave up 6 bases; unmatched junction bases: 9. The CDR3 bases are TGTGCCAGCAGCTCCCGGGGACAGGGGAAGCTCGAGCAGTACTTC. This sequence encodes CASSSRGQGKLEQYF. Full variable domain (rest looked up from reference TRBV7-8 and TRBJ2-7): GAGVSQSPRYKVAKRGQDVALRCDPISGHVSLFWYQQALGQGPEFLTYFQNEAQLDKSGLPSDRFFAERPEGSVSTLKIQRTQQEDSAVYLCASSSRGQGKLEQYFGPGTRLTVT.

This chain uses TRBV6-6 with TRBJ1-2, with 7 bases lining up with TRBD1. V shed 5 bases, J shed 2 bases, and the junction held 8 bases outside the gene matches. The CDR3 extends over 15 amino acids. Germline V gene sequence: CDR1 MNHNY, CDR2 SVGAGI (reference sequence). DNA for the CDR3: TGTGCCAGCAGTAAGACCGGGACAGACAACTATGGCTACACCTTC. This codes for CASSKTGTDNYGYTF.

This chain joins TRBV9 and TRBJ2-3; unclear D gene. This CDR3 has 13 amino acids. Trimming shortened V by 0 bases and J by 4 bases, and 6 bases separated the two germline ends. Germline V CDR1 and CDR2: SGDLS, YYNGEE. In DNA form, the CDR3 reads TGTGCCAGCAGCGTAGTAGAGGCAGATACGCAGTATTTT. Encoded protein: CASSVVEADTQYF.

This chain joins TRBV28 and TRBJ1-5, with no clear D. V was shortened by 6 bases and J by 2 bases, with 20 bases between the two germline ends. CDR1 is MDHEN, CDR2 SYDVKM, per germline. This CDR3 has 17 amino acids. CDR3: CASRPRTVRGGNQPQHF. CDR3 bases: TGTGCCAGCAGACCCCGGACGGTACGGGGTGGCAATCAGCCCCAGCATTTT.

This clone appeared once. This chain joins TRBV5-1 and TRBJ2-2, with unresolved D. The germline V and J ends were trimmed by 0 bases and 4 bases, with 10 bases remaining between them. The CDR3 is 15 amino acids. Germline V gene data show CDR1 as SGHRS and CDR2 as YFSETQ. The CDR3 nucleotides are TGCGCCAGCAGCTTGGTCCAGGCCGGCACCGGGGAGCTGTTTTTT. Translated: CASSLVQAGTGELFF.

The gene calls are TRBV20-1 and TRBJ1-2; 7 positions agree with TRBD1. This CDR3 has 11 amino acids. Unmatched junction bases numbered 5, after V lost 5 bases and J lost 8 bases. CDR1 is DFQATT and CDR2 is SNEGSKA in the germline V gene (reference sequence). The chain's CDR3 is CSAFRGQGYTF. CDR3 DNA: TGCAGTGCTTTTAGGGGGCAAGGCTACACCTTC.

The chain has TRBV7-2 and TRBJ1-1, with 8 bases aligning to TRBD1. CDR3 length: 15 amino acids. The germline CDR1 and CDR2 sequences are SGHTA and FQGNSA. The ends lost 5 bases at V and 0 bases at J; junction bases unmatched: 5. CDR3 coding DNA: TGTGCCAGCAGCGCCCGACAGGGGTTGAACACTGAAGCTTTCTTT. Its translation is CASSARQGLNTEAFF.

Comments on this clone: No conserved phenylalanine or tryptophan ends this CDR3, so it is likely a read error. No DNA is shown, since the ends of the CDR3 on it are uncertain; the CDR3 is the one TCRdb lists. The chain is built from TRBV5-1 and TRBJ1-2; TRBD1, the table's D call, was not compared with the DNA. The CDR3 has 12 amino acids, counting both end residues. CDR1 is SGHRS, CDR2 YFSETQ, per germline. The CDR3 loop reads CASSFYIGQGGI.

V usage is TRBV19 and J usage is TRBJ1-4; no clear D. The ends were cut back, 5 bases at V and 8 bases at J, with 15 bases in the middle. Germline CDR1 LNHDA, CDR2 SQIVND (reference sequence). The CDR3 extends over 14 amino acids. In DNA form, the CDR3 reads TGTGCCAGTAGTCCGGGTGAGAGGAGGGAAAAACTGTTTTTT. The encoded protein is CASSPGERREKLFF.

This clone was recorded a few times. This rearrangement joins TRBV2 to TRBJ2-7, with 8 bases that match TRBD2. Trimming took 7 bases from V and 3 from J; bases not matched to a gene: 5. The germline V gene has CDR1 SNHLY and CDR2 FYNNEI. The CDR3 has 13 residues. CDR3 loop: CASKGLGVYEQYF. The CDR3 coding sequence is TGTGCCAGCAAGGGACTAGGGGTCTACGAGCAGTACTTC.

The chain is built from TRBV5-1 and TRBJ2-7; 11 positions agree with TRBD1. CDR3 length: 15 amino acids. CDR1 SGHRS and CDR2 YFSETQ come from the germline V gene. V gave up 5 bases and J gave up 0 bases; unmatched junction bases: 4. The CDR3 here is CASRDGTGGSYEQYF. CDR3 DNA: TGCGCCAGCAGGGACGGGACAGGGGGCTCCTACGAGCAGTACTTC. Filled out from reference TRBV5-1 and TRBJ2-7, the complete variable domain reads KAGVTQTPRYLIKTRGQQVTLSCSPISGHRSVSWYQQTPGQGLQFLFEYFSETQRNKGNFPGRFSGRQFSNSRSEMNVSTLELGDSALYLCASRDGTGGSYEQYFGPGTRLTVT.

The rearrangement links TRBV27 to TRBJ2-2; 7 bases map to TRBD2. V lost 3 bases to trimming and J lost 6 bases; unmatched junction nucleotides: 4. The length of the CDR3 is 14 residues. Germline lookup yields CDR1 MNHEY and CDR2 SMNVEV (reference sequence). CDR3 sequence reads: CASSFIGGAGELFF. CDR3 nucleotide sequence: TGTGCCAGCAGTTTTATTGGGGGGGCCGGGGAGCTGTTTTTT.

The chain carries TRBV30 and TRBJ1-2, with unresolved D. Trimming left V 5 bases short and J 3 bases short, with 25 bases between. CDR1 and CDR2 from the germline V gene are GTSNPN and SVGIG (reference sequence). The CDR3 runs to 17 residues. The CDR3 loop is CAWGPMAQPFRHYGYTF. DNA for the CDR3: TGTGCCTGGGGGCCTATGGCGCAACCTTTTAGGCACTATGGCTACACCTTC. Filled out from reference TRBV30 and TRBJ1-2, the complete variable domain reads SQTIHQWPATLVQPVGSPLSLECTVEGTSNPNLYWYRQAAGRGLQLLFYSVGIGQISSEVPQNLSASRPQDRQFILSSKKLLLSDSGFYLCAWGPMAQPFRHYGYTFGSGTRLTVV.

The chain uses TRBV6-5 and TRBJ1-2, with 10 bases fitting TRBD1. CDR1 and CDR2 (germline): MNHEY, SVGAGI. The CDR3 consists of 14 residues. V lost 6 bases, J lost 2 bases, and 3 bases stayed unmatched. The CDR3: CASRGTGVNYGYTF. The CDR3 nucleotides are TGTGCCAGCAGGGGGACAGGGGTAAACTATGGCTACACCTTC.

The CDR3 is CASSFSRDIIAPYTF. The CDR3 DNA sequence: TGTGCCAGCAGCTTCAGTCGGGACATTATTGCTCCCTACACCTTC. The chain has TRBV11-2 and TRBJ1-2, with D maybe TRBD1 (6 bases). The CDR3 covers 15 residues. V gave up 3 bases and J gave up 10 bases, with 21 bases separating them. CDR1 and CDR2 (germline): SGHAT, FQNNGV.